The sequence of this T cell receptor beta chain was determined in a study of blood T cells in healthy people across ages. Study-level findings and limits: Roughly linear age-related decline in beta diversity appeared, significant by age about 37.

V lost 0 bases and J 12 bases, leaving 14 bases between the germline ends. This CDR3 spans 13 amino acids. PCR was performed a second time for about 7 to 11 cycles using a sample-barcoded 5' primer and a J-beta primer mix. TCRdb reprocessed the 5' RACE reads via MiXCR and lists one record per CDR3 protein. The data hold roughly 1.4 million distinct CDR3 sequences, with around 59% observed a single time. In regard to this clonotype: What it recognizes is unknown.

Sequencing was done on a sample of blood. V gene TRBV12-3 or TRBV12-4 combines with J gene TRBJ1-1; perhaps TRBD1 as D (6 bases). The clonotype was recovered from a man aged 18 to 29 in good health. CDR3: CASSLAGGEFTFF. In nucleotides, the CDR3 is TGTGCCAGCAGTTTAGCAGGGGGTGAGTTCACTTTCTTT.